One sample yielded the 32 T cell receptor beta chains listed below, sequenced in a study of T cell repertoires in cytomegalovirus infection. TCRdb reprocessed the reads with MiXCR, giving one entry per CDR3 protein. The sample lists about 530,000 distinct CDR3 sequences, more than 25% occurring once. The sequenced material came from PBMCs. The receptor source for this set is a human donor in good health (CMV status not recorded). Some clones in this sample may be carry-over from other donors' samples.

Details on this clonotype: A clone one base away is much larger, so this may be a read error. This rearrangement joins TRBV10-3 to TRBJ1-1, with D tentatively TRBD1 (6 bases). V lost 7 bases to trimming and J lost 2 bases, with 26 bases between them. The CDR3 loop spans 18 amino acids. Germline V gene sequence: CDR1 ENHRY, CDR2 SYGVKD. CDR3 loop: CAITGGGTLLGENTEAFF. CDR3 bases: TGTGCCATCACGGGAGGGGGGACCCTCCTTGGGGAAAACACTGAAGCTTTCTTT.

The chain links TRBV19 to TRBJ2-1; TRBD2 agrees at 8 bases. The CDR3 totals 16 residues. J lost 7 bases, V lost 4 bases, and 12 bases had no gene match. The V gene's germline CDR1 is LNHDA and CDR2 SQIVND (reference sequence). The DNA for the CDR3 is TGTGCCAGTAGTACCGCAGACTGGTCTAGCGGGAATGAGCAGTTCTTC. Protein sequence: CASSTADWSSGNEQFF.

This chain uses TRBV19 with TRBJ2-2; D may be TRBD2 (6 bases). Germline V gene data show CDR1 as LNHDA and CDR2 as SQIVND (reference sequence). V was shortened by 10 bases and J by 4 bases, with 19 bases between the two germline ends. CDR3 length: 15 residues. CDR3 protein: CATRFGGTGTGELFF. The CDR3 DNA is TGTGCCACCAGGTTTGGGGGGACGGGCACCGGGGAGCTGTTTTTT.

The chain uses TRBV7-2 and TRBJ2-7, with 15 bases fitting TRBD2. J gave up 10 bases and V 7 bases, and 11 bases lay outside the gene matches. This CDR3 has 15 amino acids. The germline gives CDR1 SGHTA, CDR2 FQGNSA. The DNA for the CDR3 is TGTGCCAGCATCCCGTGGACTAGCGGGAGGGCCGAACAGTACTTC. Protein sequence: CASIPWTSGRAEQYF.

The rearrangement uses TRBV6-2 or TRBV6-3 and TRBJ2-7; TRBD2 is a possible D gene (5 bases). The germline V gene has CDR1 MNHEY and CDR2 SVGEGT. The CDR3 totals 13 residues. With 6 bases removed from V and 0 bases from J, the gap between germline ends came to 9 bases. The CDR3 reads CASSSGNSYEQYV. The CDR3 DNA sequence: TGTGCCAGCAGCTCCGGGAACTCCTACGAGCAGTACGTC.

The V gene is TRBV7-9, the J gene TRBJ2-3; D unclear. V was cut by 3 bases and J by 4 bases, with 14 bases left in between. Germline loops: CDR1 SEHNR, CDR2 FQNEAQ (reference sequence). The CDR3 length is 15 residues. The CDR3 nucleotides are TGTGCCAGCAGCTTGATATTAGGGTCGGCAGATACGCAGTATTTT. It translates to CASSLILGSADTQYF.

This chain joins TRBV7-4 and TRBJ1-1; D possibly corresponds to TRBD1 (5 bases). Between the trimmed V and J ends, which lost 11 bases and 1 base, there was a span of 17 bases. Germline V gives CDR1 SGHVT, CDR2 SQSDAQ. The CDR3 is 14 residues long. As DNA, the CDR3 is TGTGCCTCCGAAGAGGTAACAGGGAACACTGAAGCTTTCTTT. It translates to CASEEVTGNTEAFF. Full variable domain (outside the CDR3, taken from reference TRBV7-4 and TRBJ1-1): GAGVSQSPRYKVAKRGRDVALRCDSISGHVTLYWYRQTLGQGSEVLTYSQSDAQRDKSGRPSGRFSAERPERSVSTLKIQRTEQGDSAVYLCASEEVTGNTEAFFGQGTRLTVV.

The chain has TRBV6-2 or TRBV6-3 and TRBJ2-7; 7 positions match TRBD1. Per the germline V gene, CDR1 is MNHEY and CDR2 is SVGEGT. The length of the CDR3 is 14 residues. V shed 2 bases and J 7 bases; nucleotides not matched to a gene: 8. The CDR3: CASSYDRARGEQYV. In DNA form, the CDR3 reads TGTGCCAGCAGTTACGACAGGGCCCGAGGGGAGCAGTACGTC.

DNA of the CDR3: TGTGCCAGCAGCTCTCCAGGAGGGCGGGAGGACGGTGAGACCCAGTACTTC. It specifies CASSSPGGREDGETQYF. The chain carries TRBV7-6 and TRBJ2-5; 8 bases line up with TRBD2. This CDR3 region has 17 residues. V dropped 4 bases and J dropped 5; count of bases not matched to a gene: 15. From germline, CDR1 is SGHVS and CDR2 FNYEAQ.

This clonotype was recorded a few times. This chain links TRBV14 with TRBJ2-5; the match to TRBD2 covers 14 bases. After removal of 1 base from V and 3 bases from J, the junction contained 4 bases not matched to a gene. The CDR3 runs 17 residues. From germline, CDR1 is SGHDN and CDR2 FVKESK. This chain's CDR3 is CASSQAEGLAGEETQYF. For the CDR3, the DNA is TGTGCCAGCAGCCAAGCTGAGGGACTAGCGGGAGAAGAGACCCAGTACTTC.

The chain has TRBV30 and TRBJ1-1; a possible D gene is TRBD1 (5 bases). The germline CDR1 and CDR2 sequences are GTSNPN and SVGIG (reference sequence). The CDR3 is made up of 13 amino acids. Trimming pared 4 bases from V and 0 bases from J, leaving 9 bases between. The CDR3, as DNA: TGTGCCTGGACGGACAACATGAACACTGAAGCTTTCTTT. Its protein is CAWTDNMNTEAFF. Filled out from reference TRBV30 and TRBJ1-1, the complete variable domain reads SQTIHQWPATLVQPVGSPLSLECTVEGTSNPNLYWYRQAAGRGLQLLFYSVGIGQISSEVPQNLSASRPQDRQFILSSKKLLLSDSGFYLCAWTDNMNTEAFFGQGTRLTVV.

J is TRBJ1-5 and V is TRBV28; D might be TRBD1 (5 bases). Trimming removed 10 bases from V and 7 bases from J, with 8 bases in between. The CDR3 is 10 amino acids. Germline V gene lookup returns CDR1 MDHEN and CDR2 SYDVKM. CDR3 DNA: TGTGCCACGGGGGGGCAGCCCCAGCATTTT. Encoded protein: CATGGQPQHF.

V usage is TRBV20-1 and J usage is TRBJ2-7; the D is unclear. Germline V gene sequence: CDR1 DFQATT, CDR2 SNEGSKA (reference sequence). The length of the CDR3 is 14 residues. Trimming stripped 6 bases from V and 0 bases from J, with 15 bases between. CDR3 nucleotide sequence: TGCAGTGCCCGATTCCCCTCACGCTCCTACGAGCAGTACTTC. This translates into CSARFPSRSYEQYF.

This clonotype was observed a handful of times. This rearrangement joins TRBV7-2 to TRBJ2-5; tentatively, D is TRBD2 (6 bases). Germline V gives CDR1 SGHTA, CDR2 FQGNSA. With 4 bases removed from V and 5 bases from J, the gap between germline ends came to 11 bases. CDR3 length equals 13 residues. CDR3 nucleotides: TGTGCCAGCAGCTGGGACTTCGACGAGACCCAGTACTTC. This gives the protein CASSWDFDETQYF.

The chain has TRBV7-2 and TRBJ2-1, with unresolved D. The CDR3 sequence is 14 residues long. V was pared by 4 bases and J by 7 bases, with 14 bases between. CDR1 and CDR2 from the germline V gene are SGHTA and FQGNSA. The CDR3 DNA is TGTGCCAGCAGCTCCCTGGAGACCCGGAATGAGCAGTTCTTC. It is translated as CASSSLETRNEQFF.

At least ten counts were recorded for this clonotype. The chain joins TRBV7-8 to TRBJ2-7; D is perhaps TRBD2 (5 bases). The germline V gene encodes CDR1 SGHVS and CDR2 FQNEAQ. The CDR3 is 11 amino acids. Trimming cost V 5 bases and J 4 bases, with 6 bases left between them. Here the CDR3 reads CASSREYEQYV. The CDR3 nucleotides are TGTGCCAGCAGCAGGGAGTACGAGCAGTACGTC.

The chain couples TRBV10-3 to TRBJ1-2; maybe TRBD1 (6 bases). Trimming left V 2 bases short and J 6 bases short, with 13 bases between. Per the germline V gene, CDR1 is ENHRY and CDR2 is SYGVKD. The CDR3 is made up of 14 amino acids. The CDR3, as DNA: TGTGCCATCAGTGAGGGCAGGGGAAGGAATGGCTACACCTTC. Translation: CAISEGRGRNGYTF.

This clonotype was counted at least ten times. CDR3 in DNA: TGTGCCAGCAGTCCCGGGTTGAGGCTCACAGATACGCAGTATTTT. As protein: CASSPGLRLTDTQYF. The genes are TRBV7-2 and TRBJ2-3; D ambiguous. The CDR3 covers 15 residues. V was clipped by 6 bases and J by 2 bases, with 15 bases between them. Germline V gene lookup returns CDR1 SGHTA and CDR2 FQGNSA.

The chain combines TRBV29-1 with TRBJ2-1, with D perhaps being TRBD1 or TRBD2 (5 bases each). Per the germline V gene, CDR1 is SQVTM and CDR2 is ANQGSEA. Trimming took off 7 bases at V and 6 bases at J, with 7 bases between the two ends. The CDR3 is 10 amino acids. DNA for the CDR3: TGCAGCGGGGGGTCCAATGAGCAGTTCTTC. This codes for CSGGSNEQFF.

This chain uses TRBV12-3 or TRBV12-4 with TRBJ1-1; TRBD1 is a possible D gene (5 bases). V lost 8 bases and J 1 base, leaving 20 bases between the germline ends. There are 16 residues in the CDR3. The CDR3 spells CASEVGGKSANTEAFF. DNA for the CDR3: TGTGCCAGCGAGGTGGGGGGGAAAAGCGCGAACACTGAAGCTTTCTTT.

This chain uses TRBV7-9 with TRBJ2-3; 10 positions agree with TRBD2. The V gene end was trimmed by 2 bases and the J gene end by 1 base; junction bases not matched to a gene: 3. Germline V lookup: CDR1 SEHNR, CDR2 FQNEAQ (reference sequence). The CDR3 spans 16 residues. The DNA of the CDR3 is TGTGCCAGCAGCTTACTAGCGGGAGATGGCACAGATACGCAGTATTTT. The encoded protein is CASSLLAGDGTDTQYF.

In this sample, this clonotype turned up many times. CDR3 amino acids: CASSPGTSGLYNEQFF. Here the CDR3 DNA reads TGTGCCAGCAGCCCGGGGACTAGCGGGCTATACAATGAGCAGTTCTTC. The V gene is TRBV7-8, the J gene TRBJ2-1, with 12 bases aligning to TRBD2. Germline CDR1 reads SGHVS; CDR2 reads FQNEAQ. The CDR3 covers 16 residues. The V gene end was trimmed by 5 bases and the J gene end by 4 bases; junction bases not matched to a gene: 6. Variable domain in full (rest from reference TRBV7-8 and TRBJ2-1): GAGVSQSPRYKVAKRGQDVALRCDPISGHVSLFWYQQALGQGPEFLTYFQNEAQLDKSGLPSDRFFAERPEGSVSTLKIQRTQQEDSAVYLCASSPGTSGLYNEQFFGPGTRLTVL.

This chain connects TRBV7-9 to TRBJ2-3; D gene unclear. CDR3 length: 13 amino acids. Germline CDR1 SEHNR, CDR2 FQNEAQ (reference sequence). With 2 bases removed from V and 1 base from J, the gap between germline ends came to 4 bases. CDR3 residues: CASSLHGTDTQYF. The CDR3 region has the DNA TGTGCCAGCAGCTTACACGGCACAGATACGCAGTATTTT.

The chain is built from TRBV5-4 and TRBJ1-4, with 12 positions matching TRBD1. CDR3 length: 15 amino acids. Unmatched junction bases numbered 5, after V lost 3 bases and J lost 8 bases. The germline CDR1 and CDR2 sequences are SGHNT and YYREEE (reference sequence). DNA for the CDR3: TGTGCCAGCAGCTACCGGGACAGGGGGCTAGAAAAACTGTTTTTT. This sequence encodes CASSYRDRGLEKLFF.

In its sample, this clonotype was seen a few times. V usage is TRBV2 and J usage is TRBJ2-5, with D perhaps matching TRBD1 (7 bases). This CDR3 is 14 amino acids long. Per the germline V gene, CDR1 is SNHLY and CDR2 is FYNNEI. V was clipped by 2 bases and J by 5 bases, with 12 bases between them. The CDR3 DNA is TGTGCCAGCAGTGAACAGGGGGGCCAGGAGACCCAGTACTTC. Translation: CASSEQGGQETQYF.

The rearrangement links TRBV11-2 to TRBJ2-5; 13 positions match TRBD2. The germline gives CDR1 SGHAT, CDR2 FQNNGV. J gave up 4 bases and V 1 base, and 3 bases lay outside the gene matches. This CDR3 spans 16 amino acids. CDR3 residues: CASSLGLAGGVETQYF. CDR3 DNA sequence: TGTGCCAGCAGCTTAGGACTAGCGGGAGGCGTAGAGACCCAGTACTTC.

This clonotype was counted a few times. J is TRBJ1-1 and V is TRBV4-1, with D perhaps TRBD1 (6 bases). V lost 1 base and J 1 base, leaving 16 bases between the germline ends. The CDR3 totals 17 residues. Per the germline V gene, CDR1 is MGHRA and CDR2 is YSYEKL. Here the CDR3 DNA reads TGCGCCAGCAGCCAAGGAGTCACCGGGACAACGAACACTGAAGCTTTCTTT. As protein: CASSQGVTGTTNTEAFF.

CDR3 sequence reads: CASSTTRREQFF. CDR3 nucleotides: TGTGCCAGTAGTACTACTCGACGTGAGCAGTTCTTC. The gene calls are TRBV19 and TRBJ2-1, with D uncertain. V shed 4 bases and J shed 9 bases, with 10 bases lying between them. CDR3 length: 12 amino acids. CDR1 and CDR2 from the germline V gene are LNHDA and SQIVND (reference sequence).

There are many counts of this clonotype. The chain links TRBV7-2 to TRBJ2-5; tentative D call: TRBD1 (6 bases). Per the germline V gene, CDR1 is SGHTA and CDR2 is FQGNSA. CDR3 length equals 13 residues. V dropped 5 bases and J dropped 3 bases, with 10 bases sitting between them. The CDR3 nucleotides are TGTGCCAGCAGCCCCCACAGGGAAGAGACCCAGTACTTC. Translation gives CASSPHREETQYF.

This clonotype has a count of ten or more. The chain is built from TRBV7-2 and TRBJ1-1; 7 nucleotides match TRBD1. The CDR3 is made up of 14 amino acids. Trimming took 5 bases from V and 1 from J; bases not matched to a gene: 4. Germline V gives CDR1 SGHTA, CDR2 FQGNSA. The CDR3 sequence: CASSLRGSNTEAFF. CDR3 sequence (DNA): TGTGCCAGCAGCCTCAGGGGGTCGAACACTGAAGCTTTCTTT. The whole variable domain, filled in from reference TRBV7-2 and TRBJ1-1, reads GAGVSQSPSNKVTEKGKDVELRCDPISGHTALYWYRQSLGQGLEFLIYFQGNSAPDKSGLPSDRFSAERTGGSVSTLTIQRTQQEDSAVYLCASSLRGSNTEAFFGQGTRLTVV.

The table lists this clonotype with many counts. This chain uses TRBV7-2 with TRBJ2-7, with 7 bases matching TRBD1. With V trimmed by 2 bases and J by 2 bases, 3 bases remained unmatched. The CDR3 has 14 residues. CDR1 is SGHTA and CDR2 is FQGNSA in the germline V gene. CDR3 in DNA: TGTGCCAGCAGCTTATGGGGACAGCCCTACGAGCAGTACTTC. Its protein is CASSLWGQPYEQYF.

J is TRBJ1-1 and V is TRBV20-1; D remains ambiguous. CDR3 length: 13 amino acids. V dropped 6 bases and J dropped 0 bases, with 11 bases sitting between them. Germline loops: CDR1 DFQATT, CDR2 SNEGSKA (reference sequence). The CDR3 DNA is TGCAGTGCCGGTGACGTCCTGAACACTGAAGCTTTCTTT. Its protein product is CSAGDVLNTEAFF.